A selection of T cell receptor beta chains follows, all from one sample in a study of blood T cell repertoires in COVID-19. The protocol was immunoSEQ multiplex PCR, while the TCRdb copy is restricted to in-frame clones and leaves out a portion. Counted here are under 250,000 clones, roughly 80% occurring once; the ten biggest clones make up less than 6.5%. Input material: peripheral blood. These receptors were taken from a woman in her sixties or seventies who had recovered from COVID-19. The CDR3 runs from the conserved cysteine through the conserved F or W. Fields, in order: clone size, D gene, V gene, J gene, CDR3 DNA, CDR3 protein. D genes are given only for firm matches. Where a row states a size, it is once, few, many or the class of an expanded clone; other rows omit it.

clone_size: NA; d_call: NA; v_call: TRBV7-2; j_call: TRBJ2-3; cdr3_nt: TGTGCCAGCAGCCAAGGGCAGGGTGTAGATACGCAGTATTTT; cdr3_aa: CASSQGQGVDTQYF
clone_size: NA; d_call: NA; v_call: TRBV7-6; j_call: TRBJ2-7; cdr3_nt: TGTGCCAGCAGTCTTCGGACAGAAGGCGAGCAGTACTTC; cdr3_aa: CASSLRTEGEQYF
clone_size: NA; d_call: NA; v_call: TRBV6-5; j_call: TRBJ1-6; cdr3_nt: TGTGCCAGCAGTTACTCCGGGGGTAATTCACCCCTCCACTTT; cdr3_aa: CASSYSGGNSPLHF
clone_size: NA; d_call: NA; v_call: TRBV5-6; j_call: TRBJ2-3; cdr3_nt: TGTGCCAGCAGCTGGCCTCGCACAGATACGCAGTATTTT; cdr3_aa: CASSWPRTDTQYF
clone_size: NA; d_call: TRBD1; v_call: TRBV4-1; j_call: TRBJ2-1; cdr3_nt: TGCGCCAGCAGCCCGGCCCAGGGGACAGGGATCAATGAGCAGTTCTTC; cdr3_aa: CASSPAQGTGINEQFF
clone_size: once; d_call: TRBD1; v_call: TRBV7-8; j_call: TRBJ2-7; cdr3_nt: TGTGCCAGCAGCCGAGTCAGGGGGCCCTACGAGCAGTACTTC; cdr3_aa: CASSRVRGPYEQYF
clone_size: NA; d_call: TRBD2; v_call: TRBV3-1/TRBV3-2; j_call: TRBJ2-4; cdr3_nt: TGTGCCAGCAGCCCTGCGGGGGGCGGTCAAAATGAGTACTTC; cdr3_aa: CASSPAGGGQNEYF
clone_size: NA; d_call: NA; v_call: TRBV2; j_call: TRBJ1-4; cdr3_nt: TGTGCCGGGAGTGGGGGAGCTAATGAAAAACTGTTTTTT; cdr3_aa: CAGSGGANEKLFF
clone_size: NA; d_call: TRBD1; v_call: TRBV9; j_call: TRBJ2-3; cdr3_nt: TGTGCCAGCAGCGGGAAGGACAGGGTGGACTTAACCACAGATACGCAGTATTTT; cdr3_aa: CASSGKDRVDLTTDTQYF
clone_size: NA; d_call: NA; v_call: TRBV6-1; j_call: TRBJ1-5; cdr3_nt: TGTGCCAGCAGTGAAGGCAGCCCGAATCAGCGGCCCCAGCATTTT; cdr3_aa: CASSEGSPNQRPQHF
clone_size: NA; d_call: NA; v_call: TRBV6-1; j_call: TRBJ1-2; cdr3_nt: TGTGCCAGCAGTGAAGGAGTTTATGGCTACACCTTC; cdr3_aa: CASSEGVYGYTF
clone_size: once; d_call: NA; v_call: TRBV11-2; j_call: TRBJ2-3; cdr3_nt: TGTGCCAGCAGCTTAAATGCAGGGGACACAGATACGCAGTATTTT; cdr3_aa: CASSLNAGDTDTQYF
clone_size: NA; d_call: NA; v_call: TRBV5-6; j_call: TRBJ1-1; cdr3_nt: TGTGCCAGCAGTTGGGGACTAAGGACGGATGAAGCTTTCTTT; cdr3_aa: CASSWGLRTDEAFF
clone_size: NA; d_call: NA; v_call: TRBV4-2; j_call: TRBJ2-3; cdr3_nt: TGTGCCAGCAGCCAAGATTCCTCGTTGGATACGCAGTATTTT; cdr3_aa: CASSQDSSLDTQYF
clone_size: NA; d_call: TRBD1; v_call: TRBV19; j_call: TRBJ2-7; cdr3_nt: TGTGCCAGTACCTCCGGACAGGGGGCCTACGAGCAGTACTTC; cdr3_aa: CASTSGQGAYEQYF
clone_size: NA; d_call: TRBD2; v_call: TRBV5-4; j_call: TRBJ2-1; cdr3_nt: TGTGCCAGCAGCGTGGGACTAGCGGTTTTCAATGAGCAGTTCTTC; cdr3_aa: CASSVGLAVFNEQFF
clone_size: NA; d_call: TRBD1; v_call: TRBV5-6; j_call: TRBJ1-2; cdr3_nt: TGTGCCAGCAGCCAGGGACAGAACTATGGCTACACCTTC; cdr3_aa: CASSQGQNYGYTF
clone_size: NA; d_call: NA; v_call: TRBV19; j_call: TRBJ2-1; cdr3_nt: TGTGCCAGTAGTATGATGGGCAGGGTAAACAATGAGCAGTTCTTC; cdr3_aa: CASSMMGRVNNEQFF
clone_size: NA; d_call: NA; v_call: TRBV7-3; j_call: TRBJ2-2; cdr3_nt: TGTGCCAGCAGCTTAACGAGGAACACCGGGGAGCTGTTTTTT; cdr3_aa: CASSLTRNTGELFF
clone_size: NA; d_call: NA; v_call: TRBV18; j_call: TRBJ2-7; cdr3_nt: TGTGCCAGCTCAGAGGAGGGATACGAGCAGTACTTC; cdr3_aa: CASSEEGYEQYF
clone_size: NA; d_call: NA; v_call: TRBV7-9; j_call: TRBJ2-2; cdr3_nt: TGTGCCAGCAGCTACAGGGAGGGGAGCGGGAACACCGGGGAGCTGTTTTTT; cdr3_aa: CASSYREGSGNTGELFF
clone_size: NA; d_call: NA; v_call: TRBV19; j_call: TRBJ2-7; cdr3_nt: TGTGCCAGTAGCCCACAGGGTCCCTACGAGCAGTACTTC; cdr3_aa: CASSPQGPYEQYF
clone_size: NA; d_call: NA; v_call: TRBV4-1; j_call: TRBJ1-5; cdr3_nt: TGCGCCAGCAGCCAAGTAAGGGAGACCTGGGTCCAGCCCCAGCATTTT; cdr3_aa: CASSQVRETWVQPQHF
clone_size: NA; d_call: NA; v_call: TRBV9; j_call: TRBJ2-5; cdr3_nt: TGTGCCAGCAGCGTAGCAGGCTGGGAGACCCAGTACTTC; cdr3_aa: CASSVAGWETQYF
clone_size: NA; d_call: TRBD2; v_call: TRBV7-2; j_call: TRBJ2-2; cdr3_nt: TGTGCCAGCAGCTTAGTTTTGCGCGGGGGACTCCTCACCGGGGAGCTGTTTTTT; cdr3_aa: CASSLVLRGGLLTGELFF
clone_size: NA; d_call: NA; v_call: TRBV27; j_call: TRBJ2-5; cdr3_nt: TGTGCCAGCAGTTTAAGGTCGAGAGGGGAGACCCAGTACTTC; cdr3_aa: CASSLRSRGETQYF
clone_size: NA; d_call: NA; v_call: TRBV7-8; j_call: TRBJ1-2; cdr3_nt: TGTGCCAGCAGCTTAGCGTCGGCGACACCTTATGGCTACACCTTC; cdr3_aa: CASSLASATPYGYTF
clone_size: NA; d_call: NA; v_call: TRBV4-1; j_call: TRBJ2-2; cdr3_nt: TGCGCCAGCAGCCAAGAGAGGAACACCGGGGAGCTGTTTTTT; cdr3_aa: CASSQERNTGELFF
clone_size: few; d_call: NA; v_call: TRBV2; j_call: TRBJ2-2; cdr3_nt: TGTGCCAGCAGTGCGACGTGGACCGGGACACACACCGGGGAGCTGTTTTTT; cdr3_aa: CASSATWTGTHTGELFF
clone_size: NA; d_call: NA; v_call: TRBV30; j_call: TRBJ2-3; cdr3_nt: TGTGCCTGGAGTGTAACTAGCACAGATACGCAGTATTTT; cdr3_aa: CAWSVTSTDTQYF
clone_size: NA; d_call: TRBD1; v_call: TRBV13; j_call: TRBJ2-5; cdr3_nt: TGTGCCAGCAGCATCCGGGACAGGCTGAAAGAGACCCAGTACTTC; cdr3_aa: CASSIRDRLKETQYF
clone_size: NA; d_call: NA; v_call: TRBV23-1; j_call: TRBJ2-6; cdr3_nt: TGCGCCAGCAGTCGTTCTTCATCTAAAGAGTCAGGGCAATTCTCTGGGGCCAACGTCCTGACTTTC; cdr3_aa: CASSRSSSKESGQFSGANVLTF
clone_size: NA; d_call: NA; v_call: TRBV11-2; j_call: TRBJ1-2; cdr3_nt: TGTGCCAGCAGCGCCGGACCCGGGAGGTATGGCTACACCTTC; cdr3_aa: CASSAGPGRYGYTF
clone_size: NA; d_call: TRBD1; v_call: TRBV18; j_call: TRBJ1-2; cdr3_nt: TGTGCCAGCTCACCAGGGGGCATCGACAGGGCGAGTGGCTACACCTTC; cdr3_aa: CASSPGGIDRASGYTF
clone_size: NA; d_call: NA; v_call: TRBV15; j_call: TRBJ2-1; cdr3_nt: TGTGCCACCTCCCTAGGGGCCTCCTACAATGAGCAGTTCTTC; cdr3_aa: CATSLGASYNEQFF
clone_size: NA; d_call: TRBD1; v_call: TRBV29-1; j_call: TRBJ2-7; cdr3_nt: TGCAGCGTTGATTTAGGACAGGGCTACGAGCAGTACTTC; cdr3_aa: CSVDLGQGYEQYF
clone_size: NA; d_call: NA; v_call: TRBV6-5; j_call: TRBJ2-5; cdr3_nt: TGTGCCAGCAGTCGCCAGGGGTACCAAGAGACCCAGTACTTC; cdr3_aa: CASSRQGYQETQYF
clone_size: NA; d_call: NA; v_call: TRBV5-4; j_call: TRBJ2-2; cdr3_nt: TGTGCCAGCAGCTTAGGGGGGGAGGCCGGGGAGCTGTTTTTT; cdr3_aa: CASSLGGEAGELFF
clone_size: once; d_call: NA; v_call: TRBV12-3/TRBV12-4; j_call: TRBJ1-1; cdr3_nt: TGTGCCAGCAGCACACAGGGTGGTACTGAAGCTTTCTTT; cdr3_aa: CASSTQGGTEAFF
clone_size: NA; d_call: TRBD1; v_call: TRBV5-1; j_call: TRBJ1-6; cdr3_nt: TGCGCCAGCAGCTGGGGACAGGGAGGGGATTCACCCCTCCACTTT; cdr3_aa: CASSWGQGGDSPLHF
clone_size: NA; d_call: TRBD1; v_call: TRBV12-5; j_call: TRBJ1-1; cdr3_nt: TGTGCTAGTGGTTTGGGACAGGGGGAGAACACTGAAGCTTTCTTT; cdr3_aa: CASGLGQGENTEAFF
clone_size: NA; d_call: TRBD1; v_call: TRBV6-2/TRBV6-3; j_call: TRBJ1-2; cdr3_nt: TGTGCCAGCAGTCAAGGACAGGGGATGATCTATGGCTACACCTTC; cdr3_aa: CASSQGQGMIYGYTF
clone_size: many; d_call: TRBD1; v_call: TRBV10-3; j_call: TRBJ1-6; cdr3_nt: TGTGCCATCAGTGGGCCCGGCCAGGGGGCCTCACCCCTCCACTTT; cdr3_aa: CAISGPGQGASPLHF
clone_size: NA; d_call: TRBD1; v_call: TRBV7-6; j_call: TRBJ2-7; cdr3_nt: TGTGCCAGCAGCTTAGTTCAGGGACAGGGCTACGAGCAGTACTTC; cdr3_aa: CASSLVQGQGYEQYF
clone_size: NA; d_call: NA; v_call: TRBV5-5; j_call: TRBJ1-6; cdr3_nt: TGTGCCAGCAGCTTGGTGGGGGGCTCCTATAATTCACCCCTCCACTTT; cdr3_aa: CASSLVGGSYNSPLHF
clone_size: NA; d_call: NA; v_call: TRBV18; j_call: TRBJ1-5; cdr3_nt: TGTGCCAGCTCACCAGGACAGAGCAATCAGCCCCAGCATTTT; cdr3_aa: CASSPGQSNQPQHF
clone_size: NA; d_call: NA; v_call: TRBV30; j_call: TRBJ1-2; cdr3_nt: TGTGCCTGGAGTGCTTGGGCCAGGGGAAACTATGGCTACACCTTC; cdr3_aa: CAWSAWARGNYGYTF
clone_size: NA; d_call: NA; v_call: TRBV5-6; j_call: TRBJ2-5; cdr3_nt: TGTGCCAGCAGCTTGACACTACAACAAGAGACCCAGTACTTC; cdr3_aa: CASSLTLQQETQYF
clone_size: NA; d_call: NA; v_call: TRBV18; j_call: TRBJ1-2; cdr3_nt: TGTGCCAGCTCACCCGGGGATCATGGCTACACCTTC; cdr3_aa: CASSPGDHGYTF
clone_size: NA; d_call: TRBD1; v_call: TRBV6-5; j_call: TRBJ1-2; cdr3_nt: TGTGCCAGCATCCGAGGACAGGCTAACTATGGCTACACCTTC; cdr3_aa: CASIRGQANYGYTF
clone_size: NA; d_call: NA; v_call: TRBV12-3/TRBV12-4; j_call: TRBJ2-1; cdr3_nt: TGTGCCAGCGTAAGGGGAACTGAGCAGTTCTTC; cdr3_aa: CASVRGTEQFF
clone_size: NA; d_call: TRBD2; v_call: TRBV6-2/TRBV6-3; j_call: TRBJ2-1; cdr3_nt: TGTGCCAGCAGTTACTGGTTAGCGGGGTATGCCTACAATGAGCAGTTCTTC; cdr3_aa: CASSYWLAGYAYNEQFF
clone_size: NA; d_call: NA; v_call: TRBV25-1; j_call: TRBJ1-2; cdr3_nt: TGTGCCAGCAGTGAACAGGGTCAATATGGCTACACCTTC; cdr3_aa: CASSEQGQYGYTF
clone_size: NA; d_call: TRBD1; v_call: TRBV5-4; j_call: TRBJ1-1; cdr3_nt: TGTGCCAGCAGCGGGGACAGGGGGCTGGAGAACACTGAAGCTTTCTTT; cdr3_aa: CASSGDRGLENTEAFF
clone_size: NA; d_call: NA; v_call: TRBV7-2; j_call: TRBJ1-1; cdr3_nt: TGTGCCAGCAGCACCGGGACACCTGAAGCTTTCTTT; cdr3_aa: CASSTGTPEAFF
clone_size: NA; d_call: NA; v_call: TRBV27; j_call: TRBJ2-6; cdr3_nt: TGTGCCAGCAGTTCCGCGGGTGCCAGGGCCAACGTCCTGACTTTC; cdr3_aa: CASSSAGARANVLTF
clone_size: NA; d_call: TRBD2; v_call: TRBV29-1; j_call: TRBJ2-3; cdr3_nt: TGCAGCGCCCCGGGGCCAGCGGGGGGAACAGATACGCAGTATTTT; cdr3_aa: CSAPGPAGGTDTQYF
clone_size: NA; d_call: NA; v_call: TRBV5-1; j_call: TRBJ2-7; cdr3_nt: TGCGCCAGCAGCTTGCCTTCCTACGAGCAGTACTTC; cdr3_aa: CASSLPSYEQYF
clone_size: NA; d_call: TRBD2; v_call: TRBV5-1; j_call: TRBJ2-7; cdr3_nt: TGCGCCAGCAGCAGCCAGCGGGGGGCGGGCGAGCAGTACTTC; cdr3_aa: CASSSQRGAGEQYF
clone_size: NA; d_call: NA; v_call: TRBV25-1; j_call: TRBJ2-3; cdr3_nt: TGTGCCAGCAGTGAAGTTCCGGGATACACAGATACGCAGTATTTT; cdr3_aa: CASSEVPGYTDTQYF